This T cell receptor (beta chain) was recovered during a study of cytomegalovirus exposure and HLA in healthy donors. PCR involved 60 Vbeta and 13 Jbeta primers. Libraries were prepared by immunoSEQ multiplex PCR; TCRdb keeps only in-frame clonotypes and omits some of them. Found here are approximately 210,000 clones, around 81% of them singletons; the top ten hold roughly 10%. From germline, CDR1 is MGHDK and CDR2 SYGVNS. V lost 7 bases, J lost 1 base, and 5 bases stayed unmatched. This CDR3 comprises 14 residues. This receptor was obtained from a woman aged 50 to 60 in good health and CMV-seropositive. V and J are TRBV25-1 and TRBJ2-3; 7 bases are shared with TRBD1. The material sequenced was PBMCs. The CDR3 is CASTPGTGTDTQYF. Here the CDR3 DNA reads TGTGCCAGCACCCCCGGGACAGGCACAGATACGCAGTATTTT.